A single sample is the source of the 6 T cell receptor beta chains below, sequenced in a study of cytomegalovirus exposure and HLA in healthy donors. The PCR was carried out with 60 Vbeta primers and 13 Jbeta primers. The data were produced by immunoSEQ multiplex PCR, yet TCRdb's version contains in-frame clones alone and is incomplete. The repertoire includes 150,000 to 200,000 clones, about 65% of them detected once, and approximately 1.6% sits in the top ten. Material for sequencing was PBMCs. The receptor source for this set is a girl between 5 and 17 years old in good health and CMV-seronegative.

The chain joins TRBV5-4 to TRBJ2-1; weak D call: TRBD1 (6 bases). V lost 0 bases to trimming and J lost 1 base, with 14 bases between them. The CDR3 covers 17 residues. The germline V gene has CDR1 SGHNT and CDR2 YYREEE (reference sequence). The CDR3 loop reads CASSLGAGVDSYNEQFF. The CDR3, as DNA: TGTGCCAGCAGCTTGGGGGCAGGGGTTGATTCCTACAATGAGCAGTTCTTC.

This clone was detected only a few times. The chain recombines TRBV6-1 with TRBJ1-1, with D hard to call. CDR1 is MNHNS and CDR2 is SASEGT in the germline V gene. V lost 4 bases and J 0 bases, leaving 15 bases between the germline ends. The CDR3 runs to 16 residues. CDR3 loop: CASSVLGVTMNTEAFF. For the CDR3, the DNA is TGTGCCAGCAGTGTGCTGGGAGTTACCATGAACACTGAAGCTTTCTTT.

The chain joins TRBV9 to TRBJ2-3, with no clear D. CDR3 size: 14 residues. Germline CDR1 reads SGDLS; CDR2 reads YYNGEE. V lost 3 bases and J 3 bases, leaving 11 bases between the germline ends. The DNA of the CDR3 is TGTGCCAGCAGCGGAGCCCTGTTAACAGATACGCAGTATTTT. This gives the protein CASSGALLTDTQYF.

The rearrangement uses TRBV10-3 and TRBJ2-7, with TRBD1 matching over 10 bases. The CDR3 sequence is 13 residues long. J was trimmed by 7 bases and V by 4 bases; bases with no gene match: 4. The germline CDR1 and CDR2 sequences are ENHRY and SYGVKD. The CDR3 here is CAISGQGAIEQYF. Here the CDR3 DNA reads TGTGCCATCAGTGGACAGGGGGCGATAGAGCAGTACTTC.

Here the CDR3 DNA reads TGTGCCAGCAGTCCAAACAGGGGGCTGATCGACGAGCAGTACTTC. Translated: CASSPNRGLIDEQYF. The gene calls are TRBV27 and TRBJ2-7, with TRBD1 matching 9 bases. The CDR3 runs to 15 residues. The V segment lost 5 bases and the J segment 5 bases; nucleotides outside the gene matches: 10. From germline, CDR1 is MNHEY and CDR2 SMNVEV (reference sequence).

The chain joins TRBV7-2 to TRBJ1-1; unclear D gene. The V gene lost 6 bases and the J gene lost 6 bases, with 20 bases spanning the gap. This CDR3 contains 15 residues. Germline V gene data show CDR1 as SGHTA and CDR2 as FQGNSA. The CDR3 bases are TGTGCCAGCAGAACGAGGGTTGGGGATCCGGCTGAAGCTTTCTTT. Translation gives CASRTRVGDPAEAFF.